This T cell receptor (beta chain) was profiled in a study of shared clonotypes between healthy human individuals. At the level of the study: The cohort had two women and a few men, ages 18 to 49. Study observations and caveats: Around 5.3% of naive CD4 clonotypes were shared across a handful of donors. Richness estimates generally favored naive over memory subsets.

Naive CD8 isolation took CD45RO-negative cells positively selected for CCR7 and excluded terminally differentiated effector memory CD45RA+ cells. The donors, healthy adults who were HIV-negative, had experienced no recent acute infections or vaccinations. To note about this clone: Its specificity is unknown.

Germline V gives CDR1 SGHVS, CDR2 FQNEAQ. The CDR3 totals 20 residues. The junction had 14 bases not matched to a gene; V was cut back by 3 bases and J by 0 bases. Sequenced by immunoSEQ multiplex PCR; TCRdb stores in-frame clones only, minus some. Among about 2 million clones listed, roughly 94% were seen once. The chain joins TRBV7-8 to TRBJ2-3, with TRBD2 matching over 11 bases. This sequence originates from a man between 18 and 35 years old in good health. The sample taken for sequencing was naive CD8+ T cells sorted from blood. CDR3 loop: CASSLPLAGGEPASTDTQYF. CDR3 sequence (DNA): TGTGCCAGCAGCTTGCCTCTAGCGGGGGGAGAACCTGCTAGCACAGATACGCAGTATTTT.